The sequence of this T cell receptor (beta chain) was determined in a study of blood T cell repertoires in COVID-19. Using immunoSEQ multiplex PCR, the repertoire was profiled, and TCRdb retains in-frame clones only, with some absent. This sample yields around 150,000 clones, of which under 85% are seen a single time; about 4% belongs to the top ten. V was shortened by 3 bases and J by 3 bases, with 15 bases between the two germline ends. The CDR3 totals 16 residues. In germline, CDR1 is DFQATT, CDR2 SNEGSKA (reference sequence). Sequencing used peripheral blood. The rearrangement uses TRBV20-1 and TRBJ1-6; D call uncertain. This TCR derives from a woman of 80 years or more with acute or convalescent COVID-19. The CDR3 region has the DNA TGCAGTGCTAGTGGTTACTCGACTAACTATAATTCACCCCTCCACTTT. The encoded protein is CSASGYSTNYNSPLHF.